Shown below are 20 T cell receptor beta chains from a single sample sequenced in a study of T-cell reconstitution after alpha-beta-depleted transplantation in children. Unique molecular identifiers were incorporated during preparation of the TCRbeta library. TCRdb re-analysed the PCR reads in MiXCR, keeping a single row per CDR3 protein. Here the sample spans some 830,000 distinct CDR3 sequences, under 20% being singletons. This material consisted of PBMCs, mostly from graft donor cells, taken 360 days after TCRalphabeta/CD19-depleted stem cell transplant. The receptors come from a male patient aged 5 to 17 who had a stem cell transplant for acute lymphoblastic leukemia, so the T cells may come from the graft donor.

J is TRBJ2-2 and V is TRBV7-2; D remains ambiguous. With 3 bases removed from V and 0 bases from J, the gap between germline ends came to 20 bases. In germline, CDR1 is SGHTA, CDR2 FQGNSA. The CDR3 spans 19 residues. CDR3 residues: CASSLRPSLIFANTGELFF. The CDR3 bases are TGTGCCAGCAGCTTGCGTCCTAGTTTAATCTTCGCGAACACCGGGGAGCTGTTTTTT.

The chain is built from TRBV7-9 and TRBJ2-5, with 12 bases matching TRBD2. V trimming: 9 bases; J trimming: 4 bases; junction bases outside the gene matches: 3. Germline CDR1 SEHNR, CDR2 FQNEAQ (reference sequence). The CDR3 consists of 13 residues. The CDR3 bases are TGTGCCAGTCCTAGCGGGAGGGGAGAGACCCAGTACTTC. Translated, it gives CASPSGRGETQYF.

This clonotype has only a few counts. The V gene is TRBV4-1, the J gene TRBJ1-5, with no clear D. V was pared by 4 bases and J by 7 bases, with 14 bases between. Germline V lookup: CDR1 MGHRA, CDR2 YSYEKL. CDR3 length: 14 amino acids. The CDR3 nucleotides are TGCGCCAGCAGCCGTGGTGGCAGCAGGCAGCCCCAGCATTTT. Its protein is CASSRGGSRQPQHF.

This chain links TRBV18 with TRBJ2-7; possible D gene TRBD1, 5 bases. Trimming took off 5 bases at V and 2 bases at J, with 22 bases between the two ends. The CDR3 has 17 amino acids. The germline V gene has CDR1 KGHSH and CDR2 LQKENI. The CDR3 loop reads CASSSQPRGLGAYEQYF. In DNA, the CDR3 is TGTGCCAGCTCATCACAGCCCAGAGGCCTAGGGGCCTACGAGCAGTACTTC.

To note about this clonotype: A much larger clone differs by one base, so this may be a read error. Because it lacks the conserved phenylalanine or tryptophan at the end, this CDR3 is likely a read error. The chain employs TRBV20-1 and TRBJ1-3; D is unclear. This CDR3 comprises 11 residues. The V end was cut by 2 bases, the J end by 6 bases, with 5 bases between. Germline lookup yields CDR1 DFQATT and CDR2 SNEGSKA (reference sequence). CDR3 in DNA: TGCAGTGCTAGAAAATCAAACACCATATATTCT. Its translation is CSARKSNTIYS.

This clonotype was picked up a small number of times. This sequence joins TRBV18 and TRBJ2-1; either TRBD1 or TRBD2 may supply D (5 bases each). This CDR3 has 16 amino acids. Trimming took off 1 base at V and 2 bases at J, with 12 bases between the two ends. The germline V gene has CDR1 KGHSH and CDR2 LQKENI. As DNA, the CDR3 is TGTGCCAGCTCACCACAAACCGGGACGACCTACAATGAGCAGTTCTTC. This encodes CASSPQTGTTYNEQFF.

The rearrangement links TRBV11-3 to TRBJ2-5, with 8 bases that match TRBD2. Trimming cost V 5 bases and J 5 bases; bases outside gene matches: 4. Germline lookup yields CDR1 SGHNT and CDR2 YENEEA. The CDR3 is made up of 13 amino acids. The CDR3 spells CASSGLAAETQYF. The CDR3 DNA is TGTGCCAGCAGCGGACTAGCCGCCGAGACCCAGTACTTC.

This clonotype was picked up a small number of times. The gene calls are TRBV6-1 and TRBJ2-3; TRBD2 aligns across 12 bases. Germline V gene lookup returns CDR1 MNHNS and CDR2 SASEGT. CDR3 length: 16 residues. Losses at the gene ends were 7 bases for V and 6 bases for J; bases not matched to a gene: 11. CDR3 sequence reads: CASKGLAGRNADTQYF. The CDR3 region has the DNA TGTGCCAGCAAGGGACTAGCGGGTCGTAACGCGGATACGCAGTATTTT.

The chain links TRBV7-8 to TRBJ1-3, with D unclear. The germline gives CDR1 SGHVS, CDR2 FQNEAQ. The CDR3 extends over 16 amino acids. Trimming pared 5 bases from V and 0 bases from J, leaving 14 bases between. The CDR3 reads CASSPLGRFSGNTIYF. The CDR3 DNA is TGTGCCAGCAGCCCACTTGGGCGGTTCTCTGGAAACACCATATATTTT. Combining the CDR3 with reference TRBV7-8 and TRBJ1-3 gives the whole variable domain GAGVSQSPRYKVAKRGQDVALRCDPISGHVSLFWYQQALGQGPEFLTYFQNEAQLDKSGLPSDRFFAERPEGSVSTLKIQRTQQEDSAVYLCASSPLGRFSGNTIYFGEGSWLTVV.

The chain is built from TRBV20-1 and TRBJ2-7; D call uncertain. Germline V gene data show CDR1 as DFQATT and CDR2 as SNEGSKA (reference sequence). The CDR3 length is 15 residues. V lost 0 bases and J lost 2, with 14 bases in between. The CDR3 loop is CSAREALQTTYEQYF. The CDR3 DNA is TGCAGTGCTAGAGAGGCGCTCCAAACCACCTACGAGCAGTACTTC.

The gene calls are TRBV5-1 and TRBJ2-7; 10 positions match TRBD2. With 1 base clipped from V and 7 bases from J, the junction kept 8 bases outside the gene matches. The V gene's germline CDR1 is SGHRS and CDR2 YFSETQ. CDR3 length: 15 amino acids. CDR3 amino acids: CASSLRAGGPHEQYF. Written as DNA, the CDR3 is TGCGCCAGCAGCTTGAGAGCGGGAGGGCCTCATGAGCAGTACTTC.

There are a few counts of this clonotype. The genes are TRBV19 and TRBJ2-6, with TRBD1 matching 9 bases. J gave up 4 bases and V 10 bases, and 8 bases lay outside the gene matches. Germline V gene lookup returns CDR1 LNHDA and CDR2 SQIVND (reference sequence). The CDR3 extends over 15 amino acids. The CDR3 is CATGTGITGANVLTF. Here the CDR3 DNA reads TGTGCCACGGGGACAGGGATAACCGGGGCCAACGTCCTGACTTTC.

This clonotype was counted ten times or more. V usage is TRBV29-1 and J usage is TRBJ2-7; no clear D gene. From germline, CDR1 is SQVTM and CDR2 ANQGSEA. The ends were cut back, 6 bases at V and 2 bases at J, with 11 bases in the middle. The CDR3 consists of 12 residues. The DNA for the CDR3 is TGCAGCGTCCCCGGATCCACCTACGAGCAGTACTTC. Amino acid sequence: CSVPGSTYEQYF.

This clonotype was seen only a few times. The chain's CDR3 is CASSQSRTSYGETQYF. The CDR3 DNA reads as TGTGCCAGCAGCCAATCAAGGACTAGCTACGGCGAGACCCAGTACTTC. The chain links TRBV3-1 to TRBJ2-5; TRBD2 agrees at 8 bases. The CDR3 runs to 16 residues. Germline V gene lookup returns CDR1 LGHDT and CDR2 YNNKEL (reference sequence). Unmatched junction bases numbered 10, after V lost 2 bases and J lost 5 bases.

Note on this clonotype: At one end, the junction sequence differs from germline, possibly due to a read error. This chain links TRBV29-1 with TRBJ1-2; no definite D call. CDR1 is SQVTM and CDR2 is ANQGSEA in the germline V gene. The CDR3 has 12 amino acids. CDR3 region: CSVAGSNHGYTF. CDR3 coding DNA: TGCAGCGTTGCAGGTTCTAACCATGGCTACACCTTC.

This chain connects TRBV5-1 to TRBJ2-6; D is unclear. Germline loops: CDR1 SGHRS, CDR2 YFSETQ. V was shortened by 4 bases and J by 1 base, with 12 bases between the two germline ends. The CDR3 consists of 16 residues. The CDR3 protein is CASSPTLGSGANVLTF. The CDR3 coding sequence is TGCGCCAGCAGCCCCACACTTGGGTCTGGGGCCAACGTCCTGACTTTC. Drawing the rest from reference TRBV5-1 and TRBJ2-6, the complete variable domain is KAGVTQTPRYLIKTRGQQVTLSCSPISGHRSVSWYQQTPGQGLQFLFEYFSETQRNKGNFPGRFSGRQFSNSRSEMNVSTLELGDSALYLCASSPTLGSGANVLTFGAGSRLTVL.

V usage is TRBV15 and J usage is TRBJ2-7; D uncertain. The CDR3 has 14 residues. V lost 0 bases to trimming and J lost 3 bases, with 9 bases between them. Germline V lookup: CDR1 LNHNV, CDR2 YYDKDF (reference sequence). The CDR3 region has the DNA TGTGCCACCAGCAGAGAGGGTCTAGACTACGAGCAGTACTTC. Translated: CATSREGLDYEQYF.

As concerns this clonotype: At one boundary the junction diverges from the germline segment, which might be a read error. The chain recombines TRBV4-1 with TRBJ2-1; D is tentatively TRBD1 or TRBD2 (6 bases each). This CDR3 contains 12 residues. The V gene's germline CDR1 is MGHRA and CDR2 YSYEKL. The CDR3 protein is CASSQTEGELFF. In nucleotides, the CDR3 is TGCGCCAGCAGCCAGACGGAGGGGGAGCTGTTCTTC.

The sample holds many counts of this clonotype. This chain connects TRBV18 to TRBJ2-7; 7 bases align to TRBD1. Germline loops: CDR1 KGHSH, CDR2 LQKENI. CDR3 length: 12 residues. J was trimmed by 6 bases and V by 5 bases; bases with no gene match: 4. The CDR3 region has the DNA TGTGCCAGCTCAACTACAGGGGCCGAGCAGTACTTC. Its protein is CASSTTGAEQYF. Looking up the rest from reference TRBV18 and TRBJ2-7 gives the full variable domain: NAGVMQNPRHLVRRRGQEARLRCSPMKGHSHVYWYRQLPEEGLKFMVYLQKENIIDESGMPKERFSAEFPKEGPSILRIQQVVRGDSAAYFCASSTTGAEQYFGPGTRLTVT.

This clonotype turned up a few times. V and J are TRBV29-1 and TRBJ2-1, with D perhaps assigned TRBD1 or TRBD2 (6 bases each). Germline V gene data show CDR1 as SQVTM and CDR2 as ANQGSEA. V was trimmed by 7 bases and J by 4 bases, leaving 11 bases between them. The CDR3 sequence is 12 residues long. CDR3 loop: CSGGTQYNEQFF. The CDR3 DNA reads as TGCAGCGGCGGGACACAATACAATGAGCAGTTCTTC.